This T cell receptor beta chain derives from a study of blood T cells in healthy people across ages. Study-wide results and caveats: No one knew whether donors had CMV, which possibly confounded expanded clonotype changes.

A sample-barcoded 5' primer and a J-beta primer mix were used in a second PCR of roughly 7 to 11 cycles. TCRdb fed the 5' RACE reads into MiXCR, producing one record per CDR3 protein. The sample lists about 680,000 distinct CDR3 sequences; 45% to 50% were seen once. From germline, CDR1 is SGHRS and CDR2 YFSETQ. Trimming pared 0 bases from V and 7 bases from J, leaving 11 bases between. This CDR3 has 15 amino acids. This clonotype was recorded many times. Its specificity is unknown. Isolating PBMCs gave at least 6 million of these cells per sample. Total RNA was isolated from each sample in quantities of at least 6 micrograms.

V is TRBV5-1 and J is TRBJ1-6; D gene unclear. This sequence was found in a woman aged 55-75 years in good health. The sequenced material came from blood. CDR3 nucleotides: TGCGCCAGCAGCTTGGTTGAGACGGGAAATTCACCCCTCCACTTT. It yields the protein CASSLVETGNSPLHF.